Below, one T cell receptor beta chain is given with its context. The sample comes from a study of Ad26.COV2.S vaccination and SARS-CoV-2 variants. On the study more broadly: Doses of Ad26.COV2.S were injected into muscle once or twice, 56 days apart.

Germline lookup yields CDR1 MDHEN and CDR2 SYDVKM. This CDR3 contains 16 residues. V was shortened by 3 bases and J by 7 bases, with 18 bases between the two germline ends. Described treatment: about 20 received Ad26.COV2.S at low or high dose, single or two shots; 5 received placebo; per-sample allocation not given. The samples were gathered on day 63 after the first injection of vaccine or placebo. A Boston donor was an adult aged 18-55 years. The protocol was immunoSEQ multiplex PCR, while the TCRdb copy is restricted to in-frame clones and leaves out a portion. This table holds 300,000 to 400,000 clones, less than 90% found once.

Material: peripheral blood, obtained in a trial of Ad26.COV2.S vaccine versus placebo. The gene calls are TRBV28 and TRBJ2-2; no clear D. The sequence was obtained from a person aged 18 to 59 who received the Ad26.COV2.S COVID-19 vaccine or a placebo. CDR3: CASSFAATGSHGELFF. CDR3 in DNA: TGTGCCAGCAGTTTTGCGGCTACGGGCTCCCACGGGGAGCTGTTTTTT.